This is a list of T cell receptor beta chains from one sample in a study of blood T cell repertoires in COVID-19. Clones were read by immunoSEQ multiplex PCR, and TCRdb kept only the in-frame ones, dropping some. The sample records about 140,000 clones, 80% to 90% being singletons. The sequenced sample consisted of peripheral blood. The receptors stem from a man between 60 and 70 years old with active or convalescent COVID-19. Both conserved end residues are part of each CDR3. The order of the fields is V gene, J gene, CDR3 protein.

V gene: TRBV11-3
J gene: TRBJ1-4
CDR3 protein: CASSLGAAGKLFF

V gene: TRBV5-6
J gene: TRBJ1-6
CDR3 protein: CASSLLRGDSPLHF

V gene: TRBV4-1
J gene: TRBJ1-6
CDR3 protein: CASSQVPPGQGMRNSPLHF

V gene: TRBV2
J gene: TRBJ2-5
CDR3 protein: CASSESRTGGWETQYF

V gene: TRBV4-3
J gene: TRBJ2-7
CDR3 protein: CASSQWTGSYEQYF

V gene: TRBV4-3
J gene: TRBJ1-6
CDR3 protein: CASSEGQQGSPLHF

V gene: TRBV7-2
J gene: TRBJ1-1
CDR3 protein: CASSLGQGLGTEAFF

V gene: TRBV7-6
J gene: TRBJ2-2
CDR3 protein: CASSLVIGDRGFTGELFF

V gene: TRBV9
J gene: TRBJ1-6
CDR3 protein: CASSVGQGEGRPLHF

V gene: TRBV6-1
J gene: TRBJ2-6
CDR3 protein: CASSEQGASGANVLTF

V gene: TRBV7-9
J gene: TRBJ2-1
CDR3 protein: CASSPRTSGGASIVEQFF

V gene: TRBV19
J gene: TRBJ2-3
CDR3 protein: CATTMRGAVDTQYF

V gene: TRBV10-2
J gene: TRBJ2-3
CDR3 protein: CASSLRGLAGGRTDTQYF

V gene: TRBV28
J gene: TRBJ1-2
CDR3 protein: CASRGPGQVNYGYTF

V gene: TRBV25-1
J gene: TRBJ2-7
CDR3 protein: CASSEYGLTDYEQYF

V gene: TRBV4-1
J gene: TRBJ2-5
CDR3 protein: CASSQAGGGTGAETQYF

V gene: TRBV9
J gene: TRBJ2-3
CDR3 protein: CASSNSHSQDTQYF

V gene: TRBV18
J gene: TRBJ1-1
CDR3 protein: CASSQGQGVTEAFF

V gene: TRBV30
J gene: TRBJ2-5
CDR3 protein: CAWSVPGSVEETQYF

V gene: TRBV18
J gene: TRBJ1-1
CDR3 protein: CASSPGEVPQAFF

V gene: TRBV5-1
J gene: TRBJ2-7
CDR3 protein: CASSILDLQGEQYF

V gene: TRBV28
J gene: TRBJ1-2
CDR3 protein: CASSTGGLWYGYTF

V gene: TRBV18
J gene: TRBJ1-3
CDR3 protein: CASSPDSGNTIYF

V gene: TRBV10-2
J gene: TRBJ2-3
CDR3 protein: CASSPADTQYF

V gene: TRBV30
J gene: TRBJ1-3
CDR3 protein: CAWRLSGNTIYF

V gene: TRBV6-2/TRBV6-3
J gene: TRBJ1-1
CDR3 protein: CASSTPRDRGLTEAFF

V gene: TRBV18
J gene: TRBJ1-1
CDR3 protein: CASSPFWGVNTEAFF

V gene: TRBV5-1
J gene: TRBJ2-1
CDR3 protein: CASRQGATYNEQFF

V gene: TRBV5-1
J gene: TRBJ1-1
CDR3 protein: CASSLDGSNTEAFF

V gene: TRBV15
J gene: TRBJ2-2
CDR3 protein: CATSTARLAGVDTGELFF

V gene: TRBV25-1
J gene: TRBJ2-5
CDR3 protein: CASSEYTGGRWETQYF

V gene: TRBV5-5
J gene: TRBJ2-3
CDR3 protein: CASSPLLGGGSDTQYF

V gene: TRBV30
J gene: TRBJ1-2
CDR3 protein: CAWTEPRTDPPYGYTF